A single T cell receptor (beta chain) is shown here with its context. Since a much larger clone is just one base distant, this may be a read error. This specimen belongs to a study of tumor-infiltrating lymphocytes in primary liver carcinoma. Across the whole study: The patients included men and women who were aged 30 to 69 years.

Germline DNA was also extracted, and blood RNA was taken from unsorted whole blood. From 500 to 600 ng of total RNA, TCR beta-specific cDNA was reverse-transcribed using a constant-region primer. Construction of TCR beta libraries relied on three successive nested multiplex PCR rounds employing slightly modified ARM-PCR. The first two PCR rounds, around 10 cycles each, used TRBV1-TRBV30 forward primers and a C-beta reverse primer. TCRdb independently ran MiXCR on the multiplex PCR reads; one entry per CDR3 protein. This table holds 300,000 to 350,000 distinct CDR3 sequences, almost 65% found once. Germline lookup yields CDR1 ENHRY and CDR2 SYGVKD. Trimming cost V 6 bases and J 7 bases; bases outside gene matches: 13. The CDR3 is 16 amino acids.

Source material: peripheral blood. The TCR originated in a man aged 35-49 years with primary liver carcinoma and hepatitis B virus infection. The chain carries TRBV10-3 and TRBJ1-4; TRBD1 aligns across 8 bases. CDR3 in DNA: TGTGCCATCAGCCGGGACAGGCCTCCCGCCGTTGAAAAACTGTTTTTT. This sequence encodes CAISRDRPPAVEKLFF.